The clone carrying this T cell receptor (beta chain) has just a few counts. Its specificity is not known. This sample was taken from a study of T cell responses to AZD1222 COVID-19 vaccine. Findings and caveats of the study: Targets within unmutated variant regions were reportedly found for nearly half of spike-specific TCRs.

Trimming stripped 0 bases from V and 8 bases from J, with 11 bases between. CDR1 ENHRY and CDR2 SYGVKD come from the germline V gene. The CDR3 has 15 amino acids. Using immunoSEQ multiplex PCR, the repertoire was profiled, and TCRdb retains in-frame clones only, with some absent. In the table there are more than 150,000 clones, approximately 94% of which are singletons. This TCR was sampled from an adult who received the AZD1222 COVID-19 vaccine. The sequencing here drew on peripheral blood, taken 28 days after the second AZD1222 dose. The V call is TRBV10-3, the J call TRBJ1-6; no definite D call. The CDR3 region is CAISESPPADSPLHF. The CDR3 DNA sequence: TGTGCCATCAGTGAGTCCCCTCCCGCAGATTCACCCCTCCACTTT.